The T cell receptor (beta chain) described here comes from a study of cytomegalovirus exposure and HLA in healthy donors. Study outcomes and limitations: Reports described diagnosis of cytomegalovirus status by the classifier as highly specific and sensitive. Most of the TCR beta V segments (in an earlier analysis) were productive either about 87% or about 30% of the time.

This PCR relied on a set of 60 Vbeta primers and 13 Jbeta primers. TCRdb's copy holds only in-frame clones and misses some; the assay was immunoSEQ multiplex PCR. The sample contains roughly 200,000 clones, 79% of which appear only once. V shed 2 bases and J 5 bases; nucleotides not matched to a gene: 8. The CDR3 totals 15 residues. Germline V CDR1 and CDR2: MNHNY, SVGAGI (reference sequence). This clone has more than one count but fewer than ten. The antigen is unknown. The sequencing sample was made of PBMCs. The J gene is TRBJ1-1, the V gene TRBV6-6; 7 nucleotides align to TRBD1. The TCR comes from a girl aged 10-17 years in good health and CMV-seropositive. CDR3 coding DNA: TGTGCCAGCAGTTACCCGACACAGGGGAGGACTGAAGCTTTCTTT. Protein product: CASSYPTQGRTEAFF.